The clone carrying this T cell receptor (beta chain) has at least ten counts. This entry comes from a study of identical twins. From the 5' RACE reads, TCRdb called clonotypes with MiXCR, one entry per CDR3 protein. The top ten clones hold around 2% of a sample with 690,000 or so distinct CDR3 sequences, approximately 6% of them seen once. The V segment lost 1 base and the J segment 10 bases; nucleotides outside the gene matches: 5. Germline V gives CDR1 MGHRA, CDR2 YSYEKL. The CDR3 is made up of 14 amino acids. The origin of this receptor is a man between 18 and 35 years old in good health. The sequencing sample was made of naive T cells sorted from blood. This sequence joins TRBV4-1 and TRBJ2-2; TRBD1 aligns across 8 bases. In DNA form, the CDR3 reads TGCGCCAGCAGCCAAGCAGGGGGCGGGGAGGAGCTGTTTTTT. Translated: CASSQAGGGEELFF.